This TCR beta chain was documented in a study of blood T cell repertoires in COVID-19. Background on the study: The samples span acute and convalescent COVID-19 from the United States, Italy and Spain.

Original processing notes: Quantification of nucleated cells was approximated via reference gene primer amplification. Profiling relied on immunoSEQ multiplex PCR, and the TCRdb table lists in-frame clones only, not all of them. V and J calls and clone size follow that table, whereas D and trimming were derived from the DNA. The table shows 400,000 to 500,000 clones, with around nine tenths occurring only once. Participants, roughly 18 to 100 years old, spanned fewer than 30 US areas. Exposed volunteers were people who met a COVID-19 case within 2 weeks before study entry. The CDR3 covers 15 residues.

The clonotype was recovered from a young woman who had been exposed to COVID-19. This chain joins TRBV21-1 and TRBJ2-4; the D call TRBD2 from the table was never checked on the DNA. TRBV21-1 constitutes a pseudogene. The source material was PBMCs or T cells enriched from blood (not recorded which). CDR3 sequence reads: CASSNRTLAKNIQYF. The CDR3 DNA reads as TGTGCCAGCAGCAATCGGACTCTAGCCAAAAACATTCAGTACTTC.